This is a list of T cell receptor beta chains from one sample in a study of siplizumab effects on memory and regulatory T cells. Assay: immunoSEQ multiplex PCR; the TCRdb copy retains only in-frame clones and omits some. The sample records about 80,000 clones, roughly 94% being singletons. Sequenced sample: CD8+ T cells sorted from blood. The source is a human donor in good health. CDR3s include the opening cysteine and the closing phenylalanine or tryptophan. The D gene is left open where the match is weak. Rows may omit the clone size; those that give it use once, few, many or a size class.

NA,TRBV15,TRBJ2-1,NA,TGTGCCACCAGCCCCGGGACCTATCAGTTCTTC,CATSPGTYQFF
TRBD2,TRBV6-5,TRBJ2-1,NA,TGTGCCAGCAGAAGCGGGAGCTACAATGAGCAGTTCTTC,CASRSGSYNEQFF
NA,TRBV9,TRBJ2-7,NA,TGTGCCAGCAGCCCCTCTTACGAGCAGTACTTC,CASSPSYEQYF
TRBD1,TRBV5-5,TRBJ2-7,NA,TGTGCCAGCCAAAGCTCAGGGGGCCGGAACGAGCAGTACTTC,CASQSSGGRNEQYF
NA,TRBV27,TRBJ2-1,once,TGTGCCAGCGGGTTGGGTGTGTTTAGCTCCTACAATGAGCAGTTCTTC,CASGLGVFSSYNEQFF
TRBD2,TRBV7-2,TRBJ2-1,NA,TGTGCCAGCAGCTTAGCCGGGCTAGCGGGAGGAGGGATCTTC,CASSLAGLAGGGIF
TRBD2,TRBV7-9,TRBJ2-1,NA,TGTGCCAGCAGCTTAGATTTAGCGGGAAACAATGAGCAGTTCTTC,CASSLDLAGNNEQFF
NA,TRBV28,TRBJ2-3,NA,TGTGCCAGCAGTATAGATACGAGCACAGATACGCAGTATTTT,CASSIDTSTDTQYF
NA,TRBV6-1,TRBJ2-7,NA,TGTGCCAGCAGTGAAACAAGGGCCGAGCAGTACTTC,CASSETRAEQYF
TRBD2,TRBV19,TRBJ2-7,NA,TGTGCCAGTAGTAGCGGGAGCTTCTACGAGCAGTACTTC,CASSSGSFYEQYF
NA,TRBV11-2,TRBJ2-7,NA,TGTGCCAGCAGCGCATCCCAGGGTTTCTACGAGCAGTACTTC,CASSASQGFYEQYF
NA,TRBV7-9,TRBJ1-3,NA,TGTGCCAGCAGCTTAACAGGGTTCTCTGGAAACACCATATATTTT,CASSLTGFSGNTIYF
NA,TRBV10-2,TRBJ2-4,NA,TGCGCCAGCAGTGAACAGCGGGCCAAAAACATTCAGTACTTC,CASSEQRAKNIQYF
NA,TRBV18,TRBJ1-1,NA,TGTGCCAGCTCACCACCGTATACTGAAGCTTTCTTT,CASSPPYTEAFF
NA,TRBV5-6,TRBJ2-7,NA,TGTGCCAGCAGCTTGGTACCCTACGAGCAGTACTTC,CASSLVPYEQYF
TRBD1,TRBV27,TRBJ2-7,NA,TGTGCCAGCAGTTTCCTTCCCGGGACAGGGACCTACGAGCAGTACTTC,CASSFLPGTGTYEQYF
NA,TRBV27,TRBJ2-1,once,TGTGCCAGCAGTGGCAGAGAACAACCCTACAATGAGCAGTTCTTC,CASSGREQPYNEQFF
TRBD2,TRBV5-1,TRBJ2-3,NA,TGCGCCAGCAGCTTGACTAGCGGGGATGCAGATACGCAGTATTTT,CASSLTSGDADTQYF
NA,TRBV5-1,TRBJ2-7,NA,TGCGCCAGCAGCTTGGAGCTAGCAACCTACGAGCAGTACTTC,CASSLELATYEQYF
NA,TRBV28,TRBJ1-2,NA,TGTGCCAGCAGTTTCCTCCAGGGGTCCTATGGCTACACCTTC,CASSFLQGSYGYTF
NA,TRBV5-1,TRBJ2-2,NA,TGCGCCAGCAGCCCGTCATCGCTGTCAGGGGCAGGCGGGGAGCTGTTTTTT,CASSPSSLSGAGGELFF
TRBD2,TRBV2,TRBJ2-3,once,TGTGCCAGCAGTGGATTTGGGACTAGCGGGAGTTCAGATACGCAGTATTTT,CASSGFGTSGSSDTQYF
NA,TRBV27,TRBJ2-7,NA,TGTGCCAGCAGTTTATCGAGTGGCAGCCCCTACGAGCAGTACTTC,CASSLSSGSPYEQYF
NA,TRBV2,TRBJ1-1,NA,TGTGCCAATCCGGGACCCATGAACACTGAAGCTTTCTTT,CANPGPMNTEAFF
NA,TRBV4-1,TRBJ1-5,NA,TGCGCCAGCAGCCAAGTTCGGGAAACGAATCAGCCCCAGCATTTT,CASSQVRETNQPQHF
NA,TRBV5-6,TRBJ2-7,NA,TGTGCCAGCAGCTTGGAGGGGATCGAGCAGTACTTC,CASSLEGIEQYF
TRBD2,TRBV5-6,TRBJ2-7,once,TGTGCCAGCAGCTCAGCGGGAGGGACCTACGAGCAGTACTTC,CASSSAGGTYEQYF
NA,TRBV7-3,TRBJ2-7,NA,TGTGCCAGCAGCTCAGCCTCCTCCCGCGAGCAGTACTTC,CASSSASSREQYF
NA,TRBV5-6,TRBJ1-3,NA,TGTGCCAGCAGCTTGGGGGTGAGCTCTGGAAACACCATATATTTT,CASSLGVSSGNTIYF
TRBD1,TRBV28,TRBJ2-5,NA,TGTGCCAGTCTGCGCCAGGGGGCCCGGGCGTACCAAGAGACCCAGTACTTC,CASLRQGARAYQETQYF
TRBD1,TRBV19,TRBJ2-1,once,TGTGCCAGTAGTTCCCGGGACAGGGTCCCCTACAATGAGCAGTTCTTC,CASSSRDRVPYNEQFF
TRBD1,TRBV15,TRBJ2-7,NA,TGTGCCACCAGCACCTTTGGGTCGGGACAGAGGGCCTACGAGCAGTACTTC,CATSTFGSGQRAYEQYF
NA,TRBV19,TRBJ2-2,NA,TGTGCCAGTAGTGCAGATTCGGGCACCGGGGAGCTGTTTTTT,CASSADSGTGELFF
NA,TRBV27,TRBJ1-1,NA,TGTGCCAGCAGACACGTGGGCTCGAACACTGAAGCTTTCTTT,CASRHVGSNTEAFF
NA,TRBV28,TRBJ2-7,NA,TGTGCCAGCAGTGGAGTCCTCTCCTACGAGCAGTACTTC,CASSGVLSYEQYF
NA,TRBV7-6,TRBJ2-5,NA,TGTGCCAGCAGTTCCGAACCGAAGTACCAAGAGACCCAGTACTTC,CASSSEPKYQETQYF
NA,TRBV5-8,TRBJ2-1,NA,TGTGCCAGCAGCTTGGCGTGGGATGAGCAGTTCTTC,CASSLAWDEQFF
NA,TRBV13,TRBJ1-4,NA,TGTGCCAGCAGCGAGGACTATAATGAAAAACTGTTTTTT,CASSEDYNEKLFF
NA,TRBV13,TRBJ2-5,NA,TGTGCCAGCAGCCGAGCGGCAGGTCCTCAAGAGACCCAGTACTTC,CASSRAAGPQETQYF
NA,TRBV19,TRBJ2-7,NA,TGTGCCAGTAGTGGCGGGCAGGGCCCGTACTACGAGCAGTACTTC,CASSGGQGPYYEQYF
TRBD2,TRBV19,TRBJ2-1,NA,TGTGCCAGTACCCCAATGGGACTAGCGGGCTCCTACAATGAGCAGTTCTTC,CASTPMGLAGSYNEQFF
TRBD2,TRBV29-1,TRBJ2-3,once,TGCAGCGTTGCAGCGGGAGGGCCGTTTGCAGATACGCAGTATTTT,CSVAAGGPFADTQYF